This T cell receptor (beta chain) was sequenced for a study of blood T cell repertoires in COVID-19. Study information: Specimens from acute and convalescent COVID-19 originated in the United States, Italy and Spain. T cells, B-cell-depleted T cells, or PBMCs supplied cDNA or gDNA.

Germline assignment: CDR1 SGHAT and CDR2 FQNNGV. The trim removed 5 bases at V and 12 bases at J, leaving 15 bases unmatched. There are 15 residues in the CDR3. How the authors handled the data: Amplification from reference gene primers served as the basis for estimated nucleated cell counts. The assay was immunoSEQ multiplex PCR, and TCRdb's table has in-frame clones only and misses some. Clonal size and the V and J genes are those of that table, whereas D and trimming came from the DNA. The sample includes fewer than 300,000 clones, around 90% of them seen just once. Those who participated ranged in age from about 18 to 89 years and resided in about two dozen US areas.

The clonotype comes from a woman aged 25 to 39 who had recovered from COVID-19. V gene TRBV11-2 combines with J gene TRBJ1-5; 8 nucleotides agree with TRBD1. Input material: PBMCs or T cells enriched from blood (not recorded which). CDR3 in amino acids: CASSAGQGGSRDQHF. The CDR3 DNA is TGTGCCAGCAGCGCCGGACAGGGCGGTAGTCGGGACCAGCATTTT.